This T cell receptor (beta chain) was documented in a study of cytomegalovirus exposure and HLA in healthy donors. Study-level findings and limits: By a later analysis, the bulk of CMV-associated TCR beta chains appeared HLA-restricted. Later, an analysis found that common viral pathogens appeared to be linked with several of the most significant clusters. There were some public TCRs occurring in many donors, but most TCR sequences were rare. An analysis was carried out at a later point. It showed that HLA-associated TCR beta chains were more clonally expanded than equally common non-associated chains.

In the PCR, 60 Vbeta and 13 Jbeta primers were used. Generated by immunoSEQ multiplex PCR, the TCRdb table keeps only in-frame clones and is missing some. This sample yields about 160,000 clones, of which less than 85% are seen a single time; over 1.1% belongs to the top ten. Germline loops: CDR1 MNHEY, CDR2 SMNVEV (reference sequence). This CDR3 contains 15 residues. V lost 2 bases and J lost 7, with 14 bases in between. Of note for this clone: Its antigen remains unidentified.

The TCR sequence derives from a man aged 60-69 years in good health and CMV-seronegative. The sample comprised PBMCs. The chain joins TRBV27 to TRBJ1-4; maybe TRBD1 (5 bases). This chain's CDR3 is CASSLGGTGTEKLFF. CDR3 nucleotide sequence: TGTGCCAGCAGTTTAGGGGGGACTGGGACTGAAAAACTGTTTTTT.